This entry describes one TCR beta chain. The sample originates from a study of cytomegalovirus exposure and HLA in healthy donors. TCRdb's copy holds only in-frame clones and misses some; the assay was immunoSEQ multiplex PCR. This sample has 150,000 to 200,000 clones, with about 90% found just once. The donors were members of the validation cohort comprising over a hundred subjects, separate from the approximately 710-subject first cohort. Trimming stripped 1 base from V and 5 bases from J, with 18 bases between. The CDR3 contains 17 residues. In germline, CDR1 is MGHRA, CDR2 YSYEKL. The chain couples TRBV4-1 to TRBJ1-5, with no clear D. The TCR originated in a man younger than 30 in good health and CMV-seropositive. The sequenced sample consisted of PBMCs. The CDR3 DNA is TGCGCCAGCAGCCAAGGAGTTGGAGGGCGAAGGGATCAGCCCCAGCATTTT. It translates to CASSQGVGGRRDQPQHF.